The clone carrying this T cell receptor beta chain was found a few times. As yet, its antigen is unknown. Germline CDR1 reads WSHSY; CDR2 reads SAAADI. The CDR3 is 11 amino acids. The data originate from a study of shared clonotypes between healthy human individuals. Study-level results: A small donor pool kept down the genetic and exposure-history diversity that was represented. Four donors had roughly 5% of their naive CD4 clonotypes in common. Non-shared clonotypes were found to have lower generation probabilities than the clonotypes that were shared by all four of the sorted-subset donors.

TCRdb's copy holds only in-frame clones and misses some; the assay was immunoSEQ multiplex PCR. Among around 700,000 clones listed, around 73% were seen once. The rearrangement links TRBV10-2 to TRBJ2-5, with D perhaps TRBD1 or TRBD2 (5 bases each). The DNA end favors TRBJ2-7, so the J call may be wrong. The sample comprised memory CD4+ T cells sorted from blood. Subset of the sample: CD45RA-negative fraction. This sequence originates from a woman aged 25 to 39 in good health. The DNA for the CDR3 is TGCGCCAGCAGGGGGACCAACGAGCAGTACTTC. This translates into CASRGTNEQYF.